The rows below give T cell receptor beta chains drawn from one sample of a study of early T cells in non-severe SARS-CoV-2 infection. TCRdb called the 5' RACE reads again in MiXCR, with one record for every CDR3 protein. The profile shows around 21,000 distinct CDR3 sequences, under 4.5% of them singletons. Sequenced material: whole blood. These receptors originate from an adult who was a healthcare worker with PCR-confirmed SARS-CoV-2 infection or an uninfected control (not recorded which). The CDR3 runs from the conserved cysteine through the conserved F or W. The order of the fields is V gene, clone size, J gene, D gene, CDR3 DNA, CDR3 protein. D genes are given only for firm matches. Not all rows give a size; the values are once, few, many and, for expanded clones, a class.

V: TRBV11-2; size: many; J: TRBJ1-2; D: .; DNA: TGTGCCAGCAGTCCCGGGAGCAGCTATGGCTACACCTTC; CDR3: CASSPGSSYGYTF
V: TRBV10-3; size: .; J: TRBJ1-3; D: .; DNA: TGTGCCATCAGTGAGTCGGGCAGGTCCTCTGGAAACACCATATATTTT; CDR3: CAISESGRSSGNTIYF
V: TRBV19; size: .; J: TRBJ2-7; D: .; DNA: TGTGCCATCAAACCTCAGGGCTACGAGCAGTACTTC; CDR3: CAIKPQGYEQYF
V: TRBV10-3; size: many; J: TRBJ2-7; D: .; DNA: TGTGCCATCAGTGGGGTCGGGGAAGGATACGAGCAGTACTTC; CDR3: CAISGVGEGYEQYF
V: TRBV11-2; size: many; J: TRBJ2-1; D: .; DNA: TGTGCCAGCATGGGGCCAAGCTACAATGAGCAGTTCTTC; CDR3: CASMGPSYNEQFF
V: TRBV6-6; size: many; J: TRBJ2-5; D: .; DNA: TGTGCCAGCATGCGGGCTCCACAGCAAGAGACCCAGTACTTC; CDR3: CASMRAPQQETQYF
V: TRBV18; size: medium-sized; J: TRBJ2-4; D: .; DNA: TGTGCCAGCTCACCACCTAGGGAAAAAAACATTCAGTACTTC; CDR3: CASSPPREKNIQYF
V: TRBV20-1; size: medium-sized; J: TRBJ2-5; D: .; DNA: TGCAGTGCTAGTTCGCTGACCACCCAAGAGACCCAGTACTTC; CDR3: CSASSLTTQETQYF
V: TRBV20-1; size: few; J: TRBJ1-5; D: .; DNA: TGCAGTGCGGGGAGGGGTGGCAATCAGCCCCAGCATTTT; CDR3: CSAGRGGNQPQHF
V: TRBV18; size: many; J: TRBJ2-3; D: .; DNA: TGTGCCAGCTCGGTGGACGATACGCAGTATTTT; CDR3: CASSVDDTQYF
V: TRBV6-6; size: few; J: TRBJ1-3; D: .; DNA: TGTGCCAGCAGTATCGACAGTAGCTCTGGAAACACCATATATTTT; CDR3: CASSIDSSSGNTIYF
V: TRBV12-3/TRBV12-4; size: many; J: TRBJ1-6; D: .; DNA: TGTGCCAGCAGTTTAACGGCAGGGGAATCACCCCTCCACTTT; CDR3: CASSLTAGESPLHF
V: TRBV6-2/TRBV6-3; size: many; J: TRBJ2-5; D: .; DNA: TGTGCCAGCAGTAACCTCGACCAAGAGACCCAGTACTTC; CDR3: CASSNLDQETQYF
V: TRBV7-6; size: many; J: TRBJ2-5; D: TRBD1; DNA: TGTGCCAGCAGCTACAGGAGGGGGACAGGGGGCTTCGAGACCCAGTACTTC; CDR3: CASSYRRGTGGFETQYF
V: TRBV20-1; size: many; J: TRBJ2-7; D: TRBD1; DNA: TGCAGTGCTAGGGACAGGGCATCCTACGAGCAGTACTTC; CDR3: CSARDRASYEQYF
V: TRBV18; size: many; J: TRBJ2-7; D: TRBD2; DNA: TGTGCCAGCTCACCACCGTCAGGGCTAGCGGCGAGCGGCTACGAGCAGTACTTC; CDR3: CASSPPSGLAASGYEQYF
V: TRBV18; size: few; J: TRBJ2-6; D: .; DNA: TGTGCCAGCTCACCACCCAACCGGGGCTCTGGGGCCAACGTCCTGACTTTC; CDR3: CASSPPNRGSGANVLTF
V: TRBV5-1; size: many; J: TRBJ1-1; D: .; DNA: TGCGCCAGCAGGAGACAACTGAACACTGAAGCTTTCTTT; CDR3: CASRRQLNTEAFF
V: TRBV19; size: many; J: TRBJ2-5; D: .; DNA: TGTGCCAGTAGTATCATTAGCGGACAAGAGACCCAGTACTTC; CDR3: CASSIISGQETQYF
V: TRBV11-2; size: many; J: TRBJ2-3; D: .; DNA: TGTGCCAGCAGCTGGGGGACAGATACGCAGTATTTT; CDR3: CASSWGTDTQYF
V: TRBV30; size: many; J: TRBJ2-7; D: .; DNA: TGTGCCTGGAGTTACCACGGGGCAGGGCGCCCCTCCGAGCAGTACTTC; CDR3: CAWSYHGAGRPSEQYF
V: TRBV7-6; size: .; J: TRBJ2-2; D: .; DNA: TGTGCCAGCAGCTTTAGCGGGAACACCGGGGAGCTGTTTTTT; CDR3: CASSFSGNTGELFF
V: TRBV5-1; size: few; J: TRBJ1-4; D: .; DNA: TGCGCCAGCAGCTTGTTAGGGGATAATGAAAAACTGTTTTTT; CDR3: CASSLLGDNEKLFF
V: TRBV18; size: many; J: TRBJ2-5; D: TRBD2; DNA: TGTGCCAGCTCACCCCGCGGGGGGGCCTTTGAGACCCAGTACTTC; CDR3: CASSPRGGAFETQYF
V: TRBV5-4; size: many; J: TRBJ2-3; D: .; DNA: TGTGCCAGCAGTCAGACCACAGATACGCAGTATTTT; CDR3: CASSQTTDTQYF
V: TRBV7-8; size: many; J: TRBJ1-1; D: .; DNA: TGTGCCAGCAGCCACGGGGGTGAGGGTTACATGAACACTGAAGCTTTCTTT; CDR3: CASSHGGEGYMNTEAFF
V: TRBV6-2/TRBV6-3; size: few; J: TRBJ1-2; D: .; DNA: TGTGCCAGCAACCCACCCGGGGCTGGCTATGGCTACACCTTC; CDR3: CASNPPGAGYGYTF
V: TRBV29-1; size: many; J: TRBJ2-3; D: .; DNA: TGCAGCGTTGAAGCTGGCGGGTGGGGTACGCAGTATTTT; CDR3: CSVEAGGWGTQYF
V: TRBV3-1; size: .; J: TRBJ2-5; D: .; DNA: TGTGCCAGCAGCCAAGAAGACGAGACCCAGTACTTC; CDR3: CASSQEDETQYF
V: TRBV21-1; size: few; J: TRBJ2-1; D: .; DNA: TGTGCCAGCAGCAAAGTACCTAGGGCAGGGCACAATGAGCAGTTCTTC; CDR3: CASSKVPRAGHNEQFF
V: TRBV4-2; size: many; J: TRBJ1-2; D: .; DNA: TGTGCCAGCAGCCCCCCTCGGGCCGACTATGGCTACACCTTC; CDR3: CASSPPRADYGYTF
V: TRBV29-1; size: many; J: TRBJ2-7; D: .; DNA: TGCAGCGTTGACGGTCGGGGTTCCTACGAGCAGTACTTC; CDR3: CSVDGRGSYEQYF
V: TRBV5-5; size: many; J: TRBJ1-1; D: .; DNA: TGTGCCAGCAGCTTAAACAGCCTAACAACGAACACTGAAGCTTTCTTT; CDR3: CASSLNSLTTNTEAFF
V: TRBV6-5; size: many; J: TRBJ2-7; D: .; DNA: TGTGCCAGCAGTCCCCAACGGAGGGAACGTTACTACGAGCAGTACTTC; CDR3: CASSPQRRERYYEQYF
V: TRBV4-3; size: many; J: TRBJ2-7; D: .; DNA: TGCGCCAGCAGCCAAGCGGCTGGGTACCGGGGACACTACGAGCAGTACTTC; CDR3: CASSQAAGYRGHYEQYF
V: TRBV20-1; size: medium-sized; J: TRBJ1-5; D: .; DNA: TGCAGTGCTAGACCAGGCAATCAGCCCCAGCATTTT; CDR3: CSARPGNQPQHF
V: TRBV19; size: .; J: TRBJ2-1; D: TRBD2; DNA: TGTGCCAGTAGTATAGTCCCGGGACTAGGGTACAATGAGCAGTTCTTC; CDR3: CASSIVPGLGYNEQFF
V: TRBV20-1; size: many; J: TRBJ2-3; D: .; DNA: TGCAGTGCCCATCACCTCGGGCGAGGTGCTAGCACAGATACGCAGTATTTT; CDR3: CSAHHLGRGASTDTQYF
V: TRBV4-3; size: few; J: TRBJ1-1; D: .; DNA: TGCGCCAGCAGCCAAGATCTTCGGGTCACTGAAGCTTTCTTT; CDR3: CASSQDLRVTEAFF
V: TRBV4-2; size: many; J: TRBJ2-3; D: TRBD2; DNA: TGTGCCAGCAGCCAAGATCTGGCTAGCGGGGCAGATACGCAGTATTTT; CDR3: CASSQDLASGADTQYF